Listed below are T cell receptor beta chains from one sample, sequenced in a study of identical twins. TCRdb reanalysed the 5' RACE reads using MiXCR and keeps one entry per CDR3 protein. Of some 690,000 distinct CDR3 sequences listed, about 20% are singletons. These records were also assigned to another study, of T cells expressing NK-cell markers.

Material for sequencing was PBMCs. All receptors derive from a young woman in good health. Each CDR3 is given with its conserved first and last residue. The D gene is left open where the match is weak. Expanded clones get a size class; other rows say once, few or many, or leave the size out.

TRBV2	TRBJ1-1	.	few	CASRPPPMNTEAFF	TGTGCCAGCCGCCCCCCTCCCATGAACACTGAAGCTTTCTTT
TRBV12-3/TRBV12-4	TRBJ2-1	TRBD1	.	CASSPRDRSPNEQFF	TGTGCCAGCAGCCCCCGGGACAGGTCACCCAATGAGCAGTTCTTC
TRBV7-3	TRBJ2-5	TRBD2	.	CASSFLAGAGGVQTQYF	TGTGCCAGCAGCTTTCTAGCGGGGGCCGGCGGCGTTCAGACCCAGTACTTC
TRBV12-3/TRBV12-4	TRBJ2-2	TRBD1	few	CASSFGRGHTGELFF	TGTGCCAGCAGTTTCGGCAGGGGGCACACCGGGGAGCTGTTTTTT
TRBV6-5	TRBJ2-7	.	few	CASTQLLYEQYF	TGTGCCAGCACCCAGCTGCTTTACGAGCAGTACTTC
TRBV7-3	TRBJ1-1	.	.	CASSLNCVSEKNTEAFF	TGTGCCAGCAGCTTAAATTGTGTGTCGGAAAAGAACACTGAAGCTTTCTTT
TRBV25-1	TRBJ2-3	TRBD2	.	CASSELGTSRVSTDTQYF	TGTGCCAGCAGTGAGCTAGGGACTAGCAGGGTTAGCACAGATACGCAGTATTTT
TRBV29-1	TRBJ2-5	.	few	CSGMRVQEETQYF	TGCAGCGGCATGCGGGTACAAGAAGAGACCCAGTACTTC
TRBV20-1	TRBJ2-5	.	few	CSARDIGGQTQYF	TGCAGTGCTAGAGATATAGGAGGGCAGACCCAGTACTTC
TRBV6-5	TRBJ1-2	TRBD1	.	CASSYRDRVPSGYTF	TGTGCCAGCAGTTACCGGGACAGGGTTCCAAGTGGCTACACCTTC
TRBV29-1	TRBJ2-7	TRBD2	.	CSVLGGAYEQYF	TGCAGCGTACTCGGGGGGGCCTACGAGCAGTACTTC
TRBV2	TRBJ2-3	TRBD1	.	CASSTILTGAWTDTQYF	TGTGCCAGCAGCACTATTCTTACAGGGGCTTGGACAGATACGCAGTATTTT
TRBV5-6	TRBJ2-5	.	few	CASSLEAGEETQYF	TGTGCCAGCAGCTTGGAGGCAGGCGAAGAGACCCAGTACTTC
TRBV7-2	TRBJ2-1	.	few	CASSPPGAHVEQFF	TGTGCCAGCAGCCCTCCCGGGGCCCACGTTGAGCAGTTCTTC
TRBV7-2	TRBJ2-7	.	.	CASSFTSGTEQYF	TGTGCCAGCAGCTTCACCTCGGGGACCGAGCAGTACTTC
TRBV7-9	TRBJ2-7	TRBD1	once	CASSLLGQASRYEQYF	TGTGCCAGCAGCTTACTGGGACAGGCAAGCCGGTACGAGCAGTACTTC
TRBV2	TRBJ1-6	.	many	CASSKDRNSPLHF	TGTGCCAGCAGTAAAGACAGGAATTCACCCCTCCACTTT
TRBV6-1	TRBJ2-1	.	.	CASSPQERRDEQFF	TGTGCCAGCAGTCCCCAGGAGCGGAGGGATGAGCAGTTCTTC
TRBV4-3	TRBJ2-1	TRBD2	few	CASSQDRSGRYNEQFF	TGCGCCAGCAGCCAAGATCGAAGCGGGAGATACAATGAGCAGTTCTTC
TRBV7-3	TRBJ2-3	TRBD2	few	CASSRGGVSTDTQYF	TGTGCCAGCAGCCGCGGGGGGGTTAGCACAGATACGCAGTATTTT
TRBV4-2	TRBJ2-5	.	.	CASSQEAPETQYF	TGTGCCAGCAGCCAAGAAGCTCCTGAGACCCAGTACTTC
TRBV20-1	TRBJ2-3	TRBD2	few	CSAAPGGESDTQYF	TGCAGTGCTGCCCCCGGGGGGGAGTCAGATACGCAGTATTTT